This T cell receptor beta chain was documented in a study of tumor-infiltrating lymphocytes in primary liver carcinoma. Study background: Measuring roughly 4 to 11 cm across, the tumors were staged as T1-T3 N0M0. Overall study findings and caveats: A fraction of only about 7-25% of top clones appeared in all five tumor regions.

From about 490 ng of total RNA, TCR beta-specific cDNA was reverse-transcribed using a constant-region primer. Nested multiplex PCR, run for three rounds with slightly modified ARM-PCR, yielded TCR beta libraries. It was with TRBV1-TRBV30 forward primers and a C-beta reverse primer that the first two PCR rounds were run, at roughly 11 cycles each. TCRdb itself ran the multiplex PCR reads through MiXCR, one entry per CDR3 protein. The data show around 70,000 distinct CDR3 sequences, over 60% seen once. RNA and DNA were co-extracted from about 19-30 mg of unsorted bulk tissue. Primary liver carcinoma, confirmed by histopathology, was surgically resected. Enrolled patients were chronically infected with HBV and treatment-naive. In the case of this clonotype: Its antigen remains unidentified. Because it lacks the conserved phenylalanine or tryptophan at the end, this CDR3 is likely a read error.

The CDR3 loop spans 12 amino acids. CDR1 and CDR2 from the germline V gene are LGHNT and FRNRAP. The rearrangement joins TRBV12-5 to TRBJ2-1, with D possibly matching TRBD2 (5 bases). Sequencing was done on a sample of liver tumor tissue from sampling region 4. Stated subset: tumor region T4, right-lateral pole. This sequence was found in a man aged 35-49 years with primary liver carcinoma and hepatitis B virus infection. CDR3 bases: TGTGCTAGTGGTGTGGTTGAGGGTGAGCAGTTCCTC. It is translated as CASGVVEGEQFL.